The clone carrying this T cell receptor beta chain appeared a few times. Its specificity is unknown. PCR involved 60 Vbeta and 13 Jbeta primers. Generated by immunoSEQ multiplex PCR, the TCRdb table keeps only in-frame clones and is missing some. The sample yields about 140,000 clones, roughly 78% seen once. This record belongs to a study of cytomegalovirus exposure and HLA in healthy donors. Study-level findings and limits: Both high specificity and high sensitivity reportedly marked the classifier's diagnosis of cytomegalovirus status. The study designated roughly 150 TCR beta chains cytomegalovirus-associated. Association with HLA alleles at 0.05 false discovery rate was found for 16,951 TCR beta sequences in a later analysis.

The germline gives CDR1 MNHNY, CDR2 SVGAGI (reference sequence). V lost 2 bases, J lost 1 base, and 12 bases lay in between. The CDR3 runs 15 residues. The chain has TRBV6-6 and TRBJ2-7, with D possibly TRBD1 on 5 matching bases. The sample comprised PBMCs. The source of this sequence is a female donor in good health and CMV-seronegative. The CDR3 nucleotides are TGTGCCAGCAGTTACAGGCCAGGGTCATCCTACGAGCAGTACTTC. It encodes CASSYRPGSSYEQYF.